This is a list of T cell receptor beta chains from one sample in a study of regulatory T cells in long-lasting Graves disease. MiXCR was run by TCRdb on the multiplex PCR reads, yielding one entry per CDR3 protein. The sample contains 200,000 to 250,000 distinct CDR3 sequences, around 19% of which appear only once. The sample here was peripheral blood mononuclear cells (PBMCs), taken at new diagnosis, from a patient treated with antithyroid drugs. The receptors come from a female donor with Graves disease. Each CDR3 is given with its conserved first and last residue. A D gene is named only where the DNA matches it firmly. Part of the rows lack a size; the others show once, few, many or a class for expanded clones.

cdr3_aa	cdr3_nt	clone_size	v_call	j_call	d_call	cdr3_length
CASSPNTNYGYTF	TGTGCCAGCAGCCCTAACACTAACTATGGCTACACCTTC	.	TRBV7-9	TRBJ1-2	.	13
CASSQYTGTGQGKLFF	TGTGCCAGCAGCCAATATACCGGGACAGGGCAAGGAAAACTGTTTTTT	.	TRBV5-5	TRBJ1-4	TRBD1	16
CASSIEGRRDTEAFF	TGTGCCAGTAGTATAGAGGGTCGGCGGGACACTGAAGCTTTCTTT	many	TRBV19	TRBJ1-1	.	15
CASSSRTLNEQFF	TGTGCCAGCAGCTCAAGGACCCTGAATGAGCAGTTCTTC	.	TRBV11-2	TRBJ2-1	.	13
CASSSHRGPETQYF	TGTGCCAGCAGTTCCCACAGGGGGCCCGAGACCCAGTACTTC	many	TRBV2	TRBJ2-5	TRBD1	14
CASSLDVGTEAFF	TGCGCCAGCAGCTTGGACGTAGGGACTGAAGCTTTCTTT	.	TRBV5-1	TRBJ1-1	.	13
CAGSLQGDYGYTF	TGTGCCGGCAGTCTACAGGGAGACTATGGCTACACCTTC	.	TRBV12-3/TRBV12-4	TRBJ1-2	.	13
CASSPGQFMNTEAFF	TGTGCCAGCTCACCAGGGCAGTTCATGAACACTGAAGCTTTCTTT	many	TRBV18	TRBJ1-1	.	15
CASSPRPQSSYNEQFF	TGTGCCAGCAGCCCCCGCCCACAGAGCTCCTACAATGAGCAGTTCTTC	many	TRBV28	TRBJ2-1	.	16
CASRDQGEETQYF	TGCGCCAGCAGGGACCAGGGGGAAGAGACCCAGTACTTC	few	TRBV10-1	TRBJ2-5	TRBD1	13
CSARDGLTNTEAFF	TGCAGTGCTAGAGATGGACTAACGAACACTGAAGCTTTCTTT	.	TRBV20-1	TRBJ1-1	.	14
CSAKESGYPYGYTF	TGCAGTGCTAAGGAGTCGGGCTACCCCTATGGCTACACCTTC	many	TRBV20-1	TRBJ1-2	.	14
CATSDSLRDYSGNTIYF	TGTGCCACCAGTGATTCCCTACGTGACTACTCTGGAAACACCATATATTTT	many	TRBV24-1	TRBJ1-3	.	17
CASSDGQGADTIYF	TGTGCCAGCAGTGATGGACAGGGGGCGGACACCATATATTTT	.	TRBV2	TRBJ1-3	TRBD1	14
CASRGAGGAYEQYF	TGTGCCAGCAGAGGAGCGGGGGGGGCCTACGAGCAGTACTTC	many	TRBV7-9	TRBJ2-7	TRBD2	14
CASSQTGQGEKLFF	TGTGCCAGCAGCCAGACCGGACAGGGAGAAAAACTGTTTTTT	few	TRBV5-6	TRBJ1-4	TRBD1	14
CASSRWNEQFF	TGTGCCAGTAGTCGGTGGAATGAGCAGTTCTTC	many	TRBV19	TRBJ2-1	.	11
CASSLISGDNSYNEQFF	TGTGCCAGCAGCTTGATTAGCGGGGACAACTCCTACAATGAGCAGTTCTTC	.	TRBV5-5	TRBJ2-1	TRBD2	17
CASSQDDRPSYNEQFF	TGCGCCAGCAGCCAAGACGACCGGCCCTCCTACAATGAGCAGTTCTTC	.	TRBV4-1	TRBJ2-1	.	16
CASKLAGGPWGEQYF	TGTGCCAGCAAACTAGCGGGAGGGCCCTGGGGCGAGCAGTACTTC	.	TRBV2	TRBJ2-7	TRBD2	15
CASRRQGAGETQYF	TGTGCCAGCAGGCGACAGGGGGCAGGGGAGACCCAGTACTTC	.	TRBV6-1	TRBJ2-5	TRBD1	14
CASSLALSGVRYNEQFF	TGTGCCAGCAGCTTAGCGCTTTCCGGGGTTCGCTACAATGAGCAGTTCTTC	many	TRBV7-9	TRBJ2-1	.	17
CASSLGLAINEQFF	TGTGCCAGCAGCTTAGGGCTAGCCATCAATGAGCAGTTCTTC	.	TRBV11-2	TRBJ2-1	.	14